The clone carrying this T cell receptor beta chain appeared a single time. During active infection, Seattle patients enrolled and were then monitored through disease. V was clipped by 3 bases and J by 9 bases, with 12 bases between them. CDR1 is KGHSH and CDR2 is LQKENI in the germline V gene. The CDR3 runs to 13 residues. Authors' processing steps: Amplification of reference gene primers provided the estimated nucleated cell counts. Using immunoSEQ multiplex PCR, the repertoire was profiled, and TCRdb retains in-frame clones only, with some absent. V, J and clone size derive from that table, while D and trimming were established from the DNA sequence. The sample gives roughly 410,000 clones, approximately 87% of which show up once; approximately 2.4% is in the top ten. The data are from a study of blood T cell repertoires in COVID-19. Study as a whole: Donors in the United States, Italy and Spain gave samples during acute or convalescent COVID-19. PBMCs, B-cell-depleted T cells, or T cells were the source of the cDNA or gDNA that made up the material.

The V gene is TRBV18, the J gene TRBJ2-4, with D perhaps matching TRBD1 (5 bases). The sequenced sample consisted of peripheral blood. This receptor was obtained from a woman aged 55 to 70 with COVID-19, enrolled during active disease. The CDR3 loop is CASSPNPRGIQYF. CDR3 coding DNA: TGTGCCAGCTCACCCAACCCAAGGGGCATTCAGTACTTC.